Listed below are T cell receptor beta chains from one sample, sequenced in a study of untreated major depressive disorder. The protocol was immunoSEQ multiplex PCR, while the TCRdb copy is restricted to in-frame clones and leaves out a portion. The sample includes about 27,000 clones, 90% to 95% of them seen just once. Sequencing was performed on CD4+ T cells from PBMCs. These receptors were obtained from a woman in her thirties with major depressive disorder. Each CDR3 is given without its conserved first and last residue. The D gene is left open where the match is weak. The size field is filled for only some rows; it gives once, few, many or a size class.

clone_size v_call d_call cdr3_aa
- TRBV13 - ASSPEGQHYGYT
- TRBV10-3 - ASRDWNSNQPQH
- TRBV9 - ATRLDFEQY
- TRBV7-9 - ASSSQSSGANVLT
- TRBV2 - ASSRGGIYEQY
- TRBV7-9 - ASSLLGARGEQY
once TRBV27 TRBD1 ASSQTGTGGSPLH
- TRBV29-1 - SALRGTGYNEQF
- TRBV7-6 - ASSLSIGGNEKLF
once TRBV19 TRBD1 ASSISGTGLQPQH
- TRBV11-3 TRBD2 ASSFHGGGCYEQY
- TRBV2 - ASRPRVINYGYT
- TRBV10-3 TRBD1 APRSCGDRALNEQF
- TRBV5-1 - ASSLATGEQY
few TRBV28 - ASSSGRSGSYEQY
- TRBV11-3 - ASSSVADTQY
- TRBV6-6 TRBD1 ASSYSSQGGQPQH
- TRBV7-2 TRBD2 ASRLGLAGGYEQY
once TRBV7-6 TRBD1 ASSQPGQADEKLF
- TRBV28 - ASSSDTEAEAF
- TRBV5-1 - ASSFSRETQY
medium-sized TRBV28 - ASSLVPSVNTEAF
- TRBV11-2 - ASSPQGFGNTVY
- TRBV18 - ASSPLGGQGANVLT
- TRBV2 - ASKQGVNYGYT
- TRBV14 - ASSQGARSGANVLT
- TRBV9 - ASSVDPGAQTQY
- TRBV4-3 TRBD1 ASSQGPGQGEAF
- TRBV5-1 - ASSLPPGGYQY
- TRBV27 - ASSWTDLVNEQF
- TRBV5-1 - ASSQDQETQY
- TRBV6-5 - ASSSYPRRTEAF
few TRBV5-1 TRBD2 ASSFTGGRGRGETQY
- TRBV4-3 TRBD2 ASSSLGLGRTDTQY
- TRBV28 TRBD1 ATRGQTVKAF
- TRBV7-9 - ASSLRGEGNEQF
- TRBV7-8 - ASSRITGLIQETQY
- TRBV6-4 - ASSDTWGPLTPLYGYT
few TRBV4-3 - ASSQDANSNQPQH
once TRBV7-8 TRBD2 ASSLHSSGGGETQY
- TRBV18 TRBD2 ASSPVGGSSYEQY
- TRBV5-8 TRBD1 ASSLVAGGANTGELF